The present TCR beta chain was sequenced within a study of molecular identifiers for immune sequencing clone quantification. The V gene's germline CDR1 is DFQATT and CDR2 SNEGSKA (reference sequence). With 1 base removed from V and 6 bases from J, the gap between germline ends came to 13 bases. CDR3 size: 13 residues. Naive CD8 T cell sorting was performed on the CD8+CD4-CCR7+CD45RA+ phenotype. Bulk libraries came from a prior protocol with listed TCR primers. TCRdb analysed the PCR reads with MiXCR anew, one entry per CDR3 protein. This table has around 480,000 distinct CDR3 sequences, 20% to 25% appearing once.

The sequence derives from a human donor in good health. Some libraries in this study had Jurkat cell RNA spiked in. The V and J genes are TRBV20-1 and TRBJ2-7, with D uncertain. What was sequenced was naive CD8+ T cells from blood, with Jurkat cell RNA spiked in. Subset here: FACS-sorted CD8+CD4-CCR7+CD45RA+ naive T cells. The CDR3 here is CSARGSAFREQYF. Here the CDR3 DNA reads TGCAGTGCTAGAGGATCAGCATTCCGCGAGCAGTACTTC.